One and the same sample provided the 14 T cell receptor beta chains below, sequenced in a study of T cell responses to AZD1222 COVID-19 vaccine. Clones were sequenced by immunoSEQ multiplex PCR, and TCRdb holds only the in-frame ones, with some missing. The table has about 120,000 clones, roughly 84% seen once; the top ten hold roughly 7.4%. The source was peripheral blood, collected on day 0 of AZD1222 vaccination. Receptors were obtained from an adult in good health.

CDR3: CASSSPGDPEAFF. CDR3 sequence (DNA): TGTGCCAGCTCGTCCCCGGGGGATCCTGAAGCTTTCTTT. The chain recombines TRBV2 with TRBJ1-1, with D possibly TRBD1 on 5 matching bases. Trimming took off 8 bases at V and 6 bases at J, with 16 bases between the two ends. Germline CDR1 and CDR2: SNHLY and FYNNEI. CDR3 length: 13 amino acids.

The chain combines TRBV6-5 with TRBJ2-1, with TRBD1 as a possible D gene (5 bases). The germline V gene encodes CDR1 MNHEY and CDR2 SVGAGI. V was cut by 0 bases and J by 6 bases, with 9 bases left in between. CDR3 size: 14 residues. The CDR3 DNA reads TGTGCCAGCAGTTACTCAGGGGTTGGCAATGAGCAGTTCTTC. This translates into CASSYSGVGNEQFF.

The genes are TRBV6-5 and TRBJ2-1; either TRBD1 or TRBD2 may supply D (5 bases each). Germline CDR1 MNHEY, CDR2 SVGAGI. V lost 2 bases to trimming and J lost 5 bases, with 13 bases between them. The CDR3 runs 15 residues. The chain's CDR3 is CASSYDTGTNNEQFF. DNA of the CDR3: TGTGCCAGCAGTTACGACACGGGGACCAACAATGAGCAGTTCTTC.

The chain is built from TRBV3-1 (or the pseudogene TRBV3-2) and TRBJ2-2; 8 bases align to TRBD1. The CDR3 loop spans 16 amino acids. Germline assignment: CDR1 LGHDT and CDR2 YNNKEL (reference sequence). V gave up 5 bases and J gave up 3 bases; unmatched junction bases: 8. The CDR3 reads CASSNRGIGDTGELFF. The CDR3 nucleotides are TGTGCCAGCAGCAACAGGGGGATTGGGGACACCGGGGAGCTGTTTTTT.

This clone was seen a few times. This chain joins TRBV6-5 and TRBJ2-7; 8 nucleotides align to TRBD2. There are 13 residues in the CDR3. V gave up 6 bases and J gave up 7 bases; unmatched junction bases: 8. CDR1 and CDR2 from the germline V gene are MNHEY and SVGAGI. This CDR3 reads CASRIGLAREQYF. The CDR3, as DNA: TGTGCCAGCAGGATCGGACTAGCCCGGGAGCAGTACTTC.

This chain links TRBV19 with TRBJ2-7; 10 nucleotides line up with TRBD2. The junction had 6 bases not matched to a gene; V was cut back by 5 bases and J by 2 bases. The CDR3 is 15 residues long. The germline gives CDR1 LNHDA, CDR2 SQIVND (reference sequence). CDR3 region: CASSASSGGAYEQYF. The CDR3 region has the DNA TGTGCCAGTAGTGCGTCTAGCGGGGGTGCCTACGAGCAGTACTTC.

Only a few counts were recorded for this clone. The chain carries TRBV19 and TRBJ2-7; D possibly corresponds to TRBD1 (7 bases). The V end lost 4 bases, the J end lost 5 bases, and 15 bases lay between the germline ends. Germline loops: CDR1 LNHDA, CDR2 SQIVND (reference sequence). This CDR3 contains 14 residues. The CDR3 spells CASSTGGSLHEQYF. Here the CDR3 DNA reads TGTGCCAGTAGTACAGGGGGGAGTCTCCACGAGCAGTACTTC.

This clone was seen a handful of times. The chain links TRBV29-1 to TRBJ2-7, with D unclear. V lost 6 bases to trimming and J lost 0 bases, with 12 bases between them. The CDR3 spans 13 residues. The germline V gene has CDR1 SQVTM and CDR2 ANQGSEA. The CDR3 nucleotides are TGCAGCGTCACCTTGGAGAGCTCCTACGAGCAGTACTTC. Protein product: CSVTLESSYEQYF.

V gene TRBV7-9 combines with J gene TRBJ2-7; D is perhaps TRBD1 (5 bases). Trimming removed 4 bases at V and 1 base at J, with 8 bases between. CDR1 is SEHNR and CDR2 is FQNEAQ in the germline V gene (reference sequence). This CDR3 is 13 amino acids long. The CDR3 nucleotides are TGTGCCAGCAGCTCCGACAGTTCCTACGAGCAGTACTTC. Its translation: CASSSDSSYEQYF.

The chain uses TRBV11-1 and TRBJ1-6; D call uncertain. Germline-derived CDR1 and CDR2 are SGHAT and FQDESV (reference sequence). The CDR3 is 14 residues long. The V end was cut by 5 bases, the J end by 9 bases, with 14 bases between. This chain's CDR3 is CASSHPGRTSPLHF. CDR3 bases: TGTGCCAGCAGCCATCCGGGCCGCACTTCACCCCTCCACTTT.

CDR3 DNA sequence: TGTGCCAGCAGCACCCCCGGGGGAAGCGGCTACACCTTC. Its translation: CASSTPGGSGYTF. The rearrangement uses TRBV3-1 (or the pseudogene TRBV3-2) and TRBJ1-2; tentatively, D is TRBD1 (5 bases). Trimming left V 5 bases short and J 8 bases short, with 15 bases between. In germline, CDR1 is LGHDT, CDR2 YNNKEL (reference sequence). The CDR3 has 13 residues.

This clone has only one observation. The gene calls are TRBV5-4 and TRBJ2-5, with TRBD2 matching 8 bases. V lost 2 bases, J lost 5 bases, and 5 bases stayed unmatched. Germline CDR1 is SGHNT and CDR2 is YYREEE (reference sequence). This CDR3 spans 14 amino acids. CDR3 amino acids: CASSLAGAEETQYF. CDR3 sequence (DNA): TGTGCCAGCAGCTTAGCGGGAGCGGAGGAGACCCAGTACTTC.

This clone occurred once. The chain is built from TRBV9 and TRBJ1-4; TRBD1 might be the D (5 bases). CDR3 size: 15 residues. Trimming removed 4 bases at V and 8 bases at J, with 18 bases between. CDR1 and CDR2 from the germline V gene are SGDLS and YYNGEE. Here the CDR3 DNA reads TGTGCCAGCAGCCTAGAAGGGGATAAGGGAGAAAAACTGTTTTTT. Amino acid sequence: CASSLEGDKGEKLFF.

For the CDR3, the DNA is TGTGCCAGTAGTATAGCCCCCCTCCTTCTATCTGGAGTCAACGAGCAGTACTTC. It specifies CASSIAPLLLSGVNEQYF. The rearrangement joins TRBV19 to TRBJ2-7; D remains ambiguous. The germline V gene encodes CDR1 LNHDA and CDR2 SQIVND (reference sequence). With 1 base removed from V and 5 bases from J, the gap between germline ends came to 24 bases. The CDR3 has 18 residues.